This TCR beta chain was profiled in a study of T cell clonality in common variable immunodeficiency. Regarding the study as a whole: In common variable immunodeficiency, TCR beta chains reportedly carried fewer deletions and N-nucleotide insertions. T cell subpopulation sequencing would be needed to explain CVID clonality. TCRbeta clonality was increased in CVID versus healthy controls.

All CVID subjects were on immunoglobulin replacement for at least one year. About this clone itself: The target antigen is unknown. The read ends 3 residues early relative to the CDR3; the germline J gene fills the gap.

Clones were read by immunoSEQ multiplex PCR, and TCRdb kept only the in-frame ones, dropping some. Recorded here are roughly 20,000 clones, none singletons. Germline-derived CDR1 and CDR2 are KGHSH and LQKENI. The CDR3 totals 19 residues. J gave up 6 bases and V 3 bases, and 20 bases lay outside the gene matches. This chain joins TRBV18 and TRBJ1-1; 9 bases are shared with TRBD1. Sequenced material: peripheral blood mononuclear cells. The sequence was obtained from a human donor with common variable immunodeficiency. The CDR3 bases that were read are TGTGCCAGCTCACCTGTCCTATACGTCGAGGACAGGGGATTTTCTGAA. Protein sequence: CASSPVLYVEDRGFSE. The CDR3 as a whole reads CASSPVLYVEDRGFSEAFF.